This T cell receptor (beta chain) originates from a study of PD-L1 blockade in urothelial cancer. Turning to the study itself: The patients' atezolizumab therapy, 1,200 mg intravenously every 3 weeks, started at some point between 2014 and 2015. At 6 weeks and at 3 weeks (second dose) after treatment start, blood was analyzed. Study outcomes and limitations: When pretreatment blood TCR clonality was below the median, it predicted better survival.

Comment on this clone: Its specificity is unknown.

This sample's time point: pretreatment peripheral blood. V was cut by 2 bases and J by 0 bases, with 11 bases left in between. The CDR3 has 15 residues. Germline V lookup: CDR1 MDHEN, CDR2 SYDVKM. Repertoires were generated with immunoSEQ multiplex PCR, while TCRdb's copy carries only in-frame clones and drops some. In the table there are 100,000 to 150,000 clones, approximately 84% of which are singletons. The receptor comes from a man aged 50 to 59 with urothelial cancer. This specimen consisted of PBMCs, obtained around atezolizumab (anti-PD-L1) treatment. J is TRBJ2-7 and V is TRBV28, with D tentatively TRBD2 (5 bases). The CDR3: CASSLSSGTSYEQYF. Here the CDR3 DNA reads TGTGCCAGCAGTTTAAGCAGCGGCACCTCCTACGAGCAGTACTTC.